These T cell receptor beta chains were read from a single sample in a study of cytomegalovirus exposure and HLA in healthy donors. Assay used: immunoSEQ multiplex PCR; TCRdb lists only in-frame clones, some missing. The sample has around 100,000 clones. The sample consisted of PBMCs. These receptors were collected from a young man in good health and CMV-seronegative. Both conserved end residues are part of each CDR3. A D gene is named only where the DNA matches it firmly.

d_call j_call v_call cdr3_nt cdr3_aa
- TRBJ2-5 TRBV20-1 TGCAGTGCTAGAGAACAGCAGGCCCAGTACTTC CSAREQQAQYF
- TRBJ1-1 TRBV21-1 TGTGCCAGCCAGCGGGGCCCGGGACGGGAGAACACTGAAGCTTTCTTT CASQRGPGRENTEAFF
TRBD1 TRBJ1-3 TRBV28 TGTGCCAGCAGCGGACAGGCCTCTGGAAACACCATATATTTT CASSGQASGNTIYF
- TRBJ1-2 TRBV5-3 TGTGCCAGAAGCTCCCACCCATATAGGGGTGGGGGCAGCGCTTATGGCTACACCTTC CARSSHPYRGGGSAYGYTF
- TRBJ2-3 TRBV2 TGTGCCAGCAGACGGGGGGCCCACACAGATACGCAGTATTTT CASRRGAHTDTQYF
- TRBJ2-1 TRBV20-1 TGCAGTGCTAGGTTGGTTAGCGGGCAGTTCTTC CSARLVSGQFF
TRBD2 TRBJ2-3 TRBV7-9 TGTGCCAGCAGCTCCCAGGCGGGGGAGCCATTAGGTACAGATACGCAGTATTTT CASSSQAGEPLGTDTQYF
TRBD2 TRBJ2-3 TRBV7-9 TGTGCCAGCAGCTTAGCTCGCAGCGGGGGGGGCTACACAGATACGCAGTATTTT CASSLARSGGGYTDTQYF
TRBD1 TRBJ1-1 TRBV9 TGTGCCAGCAGCGTCCCCGGGACAGGGGACCCCACTGAAGCTTTCTTT CASSVPGTGDPTEAFF
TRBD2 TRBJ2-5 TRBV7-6 TGTGCCAGCAGCTTTCAGCGGGGGGGCCAGGAGACCCAGTACTTC CASSFQRGGQETQYF
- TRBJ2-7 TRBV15 TGTGCCACCAGCAGAGAACAGACATCCTCCTACGAGCAGTACTTC CATSREQTSSYEQYF
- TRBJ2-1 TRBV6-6 TGTGTCAGCAGTGGACAGGAGCAGTTCTTC CVSSGQEQFF
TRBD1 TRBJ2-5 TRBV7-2 TGTGCCAGCAGCTTGAGCAGGGGGCTTAGTGAGACCCAGTACTTC CASSLSRGLSETQYF
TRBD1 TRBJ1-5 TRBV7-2 TGTGCCAGCAGCCCCAGGAACAGGGGAGGTCAGCCCCAGCATTTT CASSPRNRGGQPQHF
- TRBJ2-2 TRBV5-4 TGTGCCAGCAGCGTTGAGGCGGATGCGAGCACCGGGGAGCTGTTTTTT CASSVEADASTGELFF
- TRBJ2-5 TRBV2 TGTGCCAGCTTCCCTGGCAGCGGACTGCAAGAGACCCAGTACTTC CASFPGSGLQETQYF